Shown below are 4 T cell receptor beta chains from a single sample sequenced in a study of cytotoxic CD8 clonotypes in ibrutinib-treated CLL. Here immunoSEQ multiplex PCR was the method, and the copy in TCRdb shows in-frame clones only, minus some. Among some 12,000 clones, approximately 81% were seen once, and the ten largest hold roughly a sixth. Sequencing used PBMCs, obtained at disease progression, from a patient treated with ibrutinib. These receptors came from a human donor with chronic lymphocytic leukemia.

The chain combines TRBV10-3 with TRBJ1-5, with 7 bases aligning to TRBD1. Germline trimming cut 5 bases from V and 5 bases from J; bases unmatched to any gene: 6. The V gene's germline CDR1 is ENHRY and CDR2 SYGVKD. The CDR3 runs 14 residues. The CDR3 sequence is CAISTETGYQPQHF. DNA of the CDR3: TGTGCCATCAGTACCGAGACAGGGTATCAGCCCCAGCATTTT.

The chain uses TRBV10-2 and TRBJ2-1; TRBD2 agrees at 9 bases. The CDR3 sequence is 15 residues long. After removal of 5 bases from V and 4 bases from J, the junction contained 6 bases not matched to a gene. Germline lookup yields CDR1 WSHSY and CDR2 SAAADI. CDR3 loop: CASSSTSGTYNEQFF. The CDR3 region has the DNA TGCGCCAGCAGTTCGACTAGCGGCACTTACAATGAGCAGTTCTTC.

DNA for the CDR3: TGTGCCAGCAAAGAGCGGATAGGGAATGAGCAGTTCTTC. Translation: CASKERIGNEQFF. The gene calls are TRBV6-1 and TRBJ2-1; maybe TRBD2 (5 bases). The V gene lost 7 bases and the J gene lost 7 bases, with 14 bases spanning the gap. In germline, CDR1 is MNHNS, CDR2 SASEGT. The CDR3 is 13 amino acids.

This chain connects TRBV19 to TRBJ1-1; D is uncertain. The CDR3 runs to 16 residues. Germline V gives CDR1 LNHDA, CDR2 SQIVND (reference sequence). V lost 2 bases and J 1 base, leaving 14 bases between the germline ends. CDR3 nucleotide sequence: TGTGCCAGTAGTATAATGGGTGGGCAGGCGAACACTGAAGCTTTCTTT. This translates into CASSIMGGQANTEAFF.